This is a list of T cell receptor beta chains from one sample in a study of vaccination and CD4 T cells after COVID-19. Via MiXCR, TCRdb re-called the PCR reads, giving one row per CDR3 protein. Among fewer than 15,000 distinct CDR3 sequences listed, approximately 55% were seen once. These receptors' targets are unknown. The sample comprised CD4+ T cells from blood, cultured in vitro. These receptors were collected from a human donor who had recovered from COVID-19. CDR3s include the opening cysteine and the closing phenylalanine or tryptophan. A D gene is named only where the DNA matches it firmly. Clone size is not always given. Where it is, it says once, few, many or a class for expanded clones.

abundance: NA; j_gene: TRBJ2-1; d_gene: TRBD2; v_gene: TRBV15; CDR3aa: CATSNGGTSGRSPYNEQFF; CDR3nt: TGTGCCACCAGCAACGGAGGGACTAGCGGGAGGTCCCCCTACAATGAGCAGTTCTTC
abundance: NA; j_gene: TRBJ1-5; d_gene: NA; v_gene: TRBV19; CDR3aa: CASTTSTNMNQPQHF; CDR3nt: TGTGCCAGTACCACCTCGACAAACATGAATCAGCCCCAGCATTTT
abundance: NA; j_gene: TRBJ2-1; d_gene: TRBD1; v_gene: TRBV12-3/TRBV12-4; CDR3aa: CASSSGTGPLFF; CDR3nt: TGTGCCAGCAGTTCCGGGACAGGGCCTTTGTTCTTC
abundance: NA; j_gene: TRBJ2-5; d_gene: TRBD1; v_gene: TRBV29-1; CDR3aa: CSVIQGAQETQYF; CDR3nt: TGCAGCGTCATCCAGGGGGCACAAGAGACCCAGTACTTC
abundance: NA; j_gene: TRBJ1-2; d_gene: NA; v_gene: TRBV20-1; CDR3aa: CSARRRAANYGYTF; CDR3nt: TGCAGTGCTAGGCGAAGGGCAGCTAACTATGGCTACACCTTC
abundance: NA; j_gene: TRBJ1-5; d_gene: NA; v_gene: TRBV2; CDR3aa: CASSLGWDQPQHF; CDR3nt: TGTGCCAGCAGCCTAGGGTGGGATCAGCCCCAGCATTTT
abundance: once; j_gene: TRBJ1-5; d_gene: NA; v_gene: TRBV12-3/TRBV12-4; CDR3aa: CASSLDTVNQPQHF; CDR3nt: TGTGCCAGCAGTTTAGATACAGTCAATCAGCCCCAGCATTTT
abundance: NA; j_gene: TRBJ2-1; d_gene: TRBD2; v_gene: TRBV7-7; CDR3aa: CASSLTGGINNEQFF; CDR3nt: TGTGCTAGCAGCTTAACGGGGGGGATTAACAATGAGCAGTTCTTC
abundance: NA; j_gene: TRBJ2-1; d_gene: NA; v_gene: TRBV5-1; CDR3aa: CASSLGQGINNEQFF; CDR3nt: TGCGCCAGCAGCTTGGGTCAGGGTATCAACAATGAGCAGTTCTTC
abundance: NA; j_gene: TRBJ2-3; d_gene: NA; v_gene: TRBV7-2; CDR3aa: CASSLASQGRTDTQYF; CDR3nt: TGTGCCAGCAGCTTAGCGTCGCAGGGGAGGACAGATACGCAGTATTTT
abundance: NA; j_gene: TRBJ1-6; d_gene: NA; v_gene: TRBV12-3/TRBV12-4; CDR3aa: CASSYNSNSPLHF; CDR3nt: TGTGCCAGCAGTTACAACAGTAATTCACCCCTCCACTTT
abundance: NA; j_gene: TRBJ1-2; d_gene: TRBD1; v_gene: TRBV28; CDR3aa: CASSLVGGIGYTF; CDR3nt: TGTGCCAGCAGTTTAGTAGGGGGCATCGGCTACACCTTC
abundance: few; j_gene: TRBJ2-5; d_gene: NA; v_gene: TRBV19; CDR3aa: CASSMAASQETQYF; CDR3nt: TGTGCCAGTAGTATGGCAGCGTCCCAAGAGACCCAGTACTTC
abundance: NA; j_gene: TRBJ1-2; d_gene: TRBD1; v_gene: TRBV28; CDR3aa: CASSLRGQLGSGYGYTF; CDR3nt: TGTGCCAGCAGTTTGAGGGGACAGTTAGGGAGTGGGTATGGCTACACCTTC
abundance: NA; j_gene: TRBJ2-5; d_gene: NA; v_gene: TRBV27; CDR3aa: CASSPFGGQQETQYF; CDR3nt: TGTGCCAGCAGCCCCTTCGGAGGACAACAAGAGACCCAGTACTTC
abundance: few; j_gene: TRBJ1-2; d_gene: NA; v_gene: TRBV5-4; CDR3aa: CASSLPDAGRGYTF; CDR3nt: TGTGCCAGCAGCTTGCCCGACGCAGGGCGAGGCTACACCTTC
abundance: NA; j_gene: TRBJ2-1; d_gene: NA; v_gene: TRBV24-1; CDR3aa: CATSDSPDNANNEQFF; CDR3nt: TGTGCCACCAGTGATTCCCCGGACAACGCAAACAATGAGCAGTTCTTC
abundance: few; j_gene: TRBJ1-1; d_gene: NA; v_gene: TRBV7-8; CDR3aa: CASSLGVDTEAFF; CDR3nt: TGTGCCAGCAGCTTAGGGGTTGACACTGAAGCTTTCTTT
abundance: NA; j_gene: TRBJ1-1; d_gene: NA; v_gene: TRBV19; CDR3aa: CASSIGESNTEAFF; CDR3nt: TGTGCCAGTAGTATTGGAGAGTCGAACACTGAAGCTTTCTTT
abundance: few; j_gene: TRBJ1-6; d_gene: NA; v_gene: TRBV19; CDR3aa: CASRARGMDNSPLHF; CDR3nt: TGTGCCAGTAGAGCTAGGGGTATGGATAATTCACCCCTCCACTTT
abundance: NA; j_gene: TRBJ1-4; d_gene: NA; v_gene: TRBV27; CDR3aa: CASSPRGQVRAGEKLFF; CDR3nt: TGTGCCAGCAGTCCCCGCGGTCAGGTGAGGGCTGGAGAAAAACTGTTTTTT
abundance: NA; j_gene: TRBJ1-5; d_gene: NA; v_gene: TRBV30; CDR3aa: CAWSLDLGNQPQHF; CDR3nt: TGTGCCTGGAGTTTGGACCTAGGCAATCAGCCCCAGCATTTT
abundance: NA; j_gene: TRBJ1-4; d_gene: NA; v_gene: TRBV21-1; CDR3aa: CASSKALLTGFKKLFF; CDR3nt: TGTGCCAGCAGCAAAGCGCTTTTGACAGGGTTTAAAAAACTGTTTTTT
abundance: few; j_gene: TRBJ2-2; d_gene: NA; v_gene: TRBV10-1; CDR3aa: CASSGVAGGELFF; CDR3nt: TGCGCCAGCAGTGGTGTGGCGGGTGGGGAGCTGTTTTTT
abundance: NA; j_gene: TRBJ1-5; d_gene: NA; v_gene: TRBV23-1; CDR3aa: CASSPAGWEPQHF; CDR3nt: TGCGCCAGCAGTCCGGCCGGCTGGGAGCCCCAGCATTTT
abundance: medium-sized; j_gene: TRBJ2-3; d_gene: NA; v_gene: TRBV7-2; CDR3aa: CASSLTDTQYF; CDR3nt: TGTGCCAGCAGCTTAACAGATACGCAGTATTTT
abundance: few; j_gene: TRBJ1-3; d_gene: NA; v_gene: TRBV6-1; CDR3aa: CASHEVGPGNTIYF; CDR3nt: TGTGCCAGCCACGAGGTCGGGCCTGGAAACACCATATATTTT
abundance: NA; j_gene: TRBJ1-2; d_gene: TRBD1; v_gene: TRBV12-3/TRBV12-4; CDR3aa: CASRRQGDYGYTF; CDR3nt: TGTGCCAGCAGAAGACAGGGGGACTATGGCTACACCTTC
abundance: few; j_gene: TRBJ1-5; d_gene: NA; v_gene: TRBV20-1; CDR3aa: CSAREEGRAWSPQHF; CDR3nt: TGCAGTGCTAGAGAGGAGGGGCGCGCTTGGAGCCCCCAGCATTTT
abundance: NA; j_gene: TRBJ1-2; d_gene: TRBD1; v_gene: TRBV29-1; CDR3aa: CSVEGTGVRYGYTF; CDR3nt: TGCAGCGTTGAAGGGACAGGGGTTCGGTATGGCTACACCTTC
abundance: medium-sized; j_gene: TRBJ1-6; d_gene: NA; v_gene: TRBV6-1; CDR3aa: CASNTAGNNSPLHF; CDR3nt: TGTGCCAGTAATACCGCCGGGAATAATTCACCCCTCCACTTT
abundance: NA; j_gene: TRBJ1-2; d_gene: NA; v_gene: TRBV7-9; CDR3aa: CASSLEGTRPHYGYTF; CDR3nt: TGTGCCAGCAGCCTAGAAGGGACCCGACCGCACTATGGCTACACCTTC
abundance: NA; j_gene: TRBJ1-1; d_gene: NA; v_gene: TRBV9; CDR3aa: CASSVWVGDTEAFF; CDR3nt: TGTGCCAGCAGCGTATGGGTGGGGGACACTGAAGCTTTCTTT
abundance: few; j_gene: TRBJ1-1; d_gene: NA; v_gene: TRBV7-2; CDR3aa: CASSLAPFTEAFF; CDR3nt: TGTGCCAGCAGCTTAGCCCCCTTCACTGAAGCTTTCTTT
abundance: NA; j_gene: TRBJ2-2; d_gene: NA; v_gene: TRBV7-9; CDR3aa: CASSFFAANTGELFF; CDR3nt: TGTGCCAGCAGCTTTTTCGCCGCGAACACCGGGGAGCTGTTTTTT
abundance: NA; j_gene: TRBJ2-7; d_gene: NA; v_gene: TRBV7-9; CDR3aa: CASSRSAGPHEQYF; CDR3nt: TGTGCCAGCAGCCGAAGTGCAGGGCCCCACGAGCAGTACTTC
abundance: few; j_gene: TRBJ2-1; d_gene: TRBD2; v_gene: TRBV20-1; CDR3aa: CSARDPMASGLINEQFF; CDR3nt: TGCAGTGCTAGAGACCCCATGGCTAGCGGGCTTATCAATGAGCAGTTCTTC
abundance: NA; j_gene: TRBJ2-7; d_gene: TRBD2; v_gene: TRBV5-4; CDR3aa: CASSLASGSIYEQYF; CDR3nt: TGTGCCAGCAGCTTGGCCAGCGGGAGTATCTACGAGCAGTACTTC
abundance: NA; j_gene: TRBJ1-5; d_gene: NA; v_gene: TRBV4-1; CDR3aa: CASSQVWSGNWQPQHF; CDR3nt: TGCGCCAGCAGCCAAGTTTGGTCAGGGAACTGGCAGCCCCAGCATTTT
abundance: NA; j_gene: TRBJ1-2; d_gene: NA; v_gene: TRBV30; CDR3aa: CAWSVGIYGYTF; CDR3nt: TGTGCCTGGAGTGTCGGGATCTATGGCTACACCTTC
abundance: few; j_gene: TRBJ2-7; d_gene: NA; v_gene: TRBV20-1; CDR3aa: CSAKPRLAIGSGEQYF; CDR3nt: TGCAGTGCTAAACCGCGGTTAGCGATCGGTTCCGGCGAGCAGTACTTC
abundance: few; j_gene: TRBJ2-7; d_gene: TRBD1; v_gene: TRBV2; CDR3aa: CASGKQGHSYEQYF; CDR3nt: TGTGCCAGCGGCAAACAGGGGCACTCCTACGAGCAGTACTTC
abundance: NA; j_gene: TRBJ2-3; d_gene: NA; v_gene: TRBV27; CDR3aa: CASSLLRNTDTQYF; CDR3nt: TGTGCCAGCAGCTTACTACGAAACACAGATACGCAGTATTTT
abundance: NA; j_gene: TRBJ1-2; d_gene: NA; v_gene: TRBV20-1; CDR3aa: CSAREGRNYGYTF; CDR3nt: TGCAGTGCTAGAGAAGGCAGAAACTATGGCTACACCTTC
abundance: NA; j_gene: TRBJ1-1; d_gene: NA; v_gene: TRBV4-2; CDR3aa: CASSQDQLGASEAFF; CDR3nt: TGTGCCAGCAGCCAAGATCAGCTCGGGGCATCTGAAGCTTTCTTT
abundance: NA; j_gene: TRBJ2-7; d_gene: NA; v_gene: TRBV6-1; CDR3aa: CASSEVGTWSVWFSYEQYF; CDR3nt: TGTGCCAGCAGTGAAGTCGGGACATGGTCCGTATGGTTCTCCTACGAGCAGTACTTC
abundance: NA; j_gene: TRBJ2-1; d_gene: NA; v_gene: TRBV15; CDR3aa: CATSREGGTEHEQFF; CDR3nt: TGTGCCACCAGCAGAGAGGGGGGAACGGAACATGAGCAGTTCTTC